Listed below are T cell receptor beta chains from one sample, sequenced in a study of blood T cell repertoires in COVID-19. Measured with immunoSEQ multiplex PCR; TCRdb has only the in-frame clones, and not every one. The sample shows over 250,000 clones, more than 85% of them seen only once. Sequenced: peripheral blood. These receptors all stem from a person between 18 and 30 years old with COVID-19, enrolled during active disease. Both conserved end residues are part of each CDR3. D genes are given only for firm matches. The size field is filled for only some rows; it gives once, few, many or a size class.

v_call: TRBV7-2
d_call: TRBD2
j_call: TRBJ2-1
clone_size: .
cdr3_nt: TGTGCCAGCAGCAGAACGGGACTAGAGGTTGAGCAGTTCTTC
cdr3_aa: CASSRTGLEVEQFF

v_call: TRBV19
d_call: TRBD2
j_call: TRBJ2-5
clone_size: .
cdr3_nt: TGTGCCAGTAGTATTGGGGGGGAAGAGACCCAGTACTTC
cdr3_aa: CASSIGGEETQYF

v_call: TRBV6-5
d_call: TRBD2
j_call: TRBJ2-1
clone_size: .
cdr3_nt: TGTGCCAGCAGTCCCCTAGCGGGAGTGAATGAGCAGTTCTTC
cdr3_aa: CASSPLAGVNEQFF

v_call: TRBV24-1
d_call: TRBD1
j_call: TRBJ2-7
clone_size: once
cdr3_nt: TGTGCCACCAGTGATAACTACAGGGGTGATGAGCAGTACTTC
cdr3_aa: CATSDNYRGDEQYF

v_call: TRBV27
d_call: .
j_call: TRBJ2-5
clone_size: .
cdr3_nt: TGTGCCAGCAGTCCCAGGGGAATAGGAGAGACCCAGTACTTC
cdr3_aa: CASSPRGIGETQYF

v_call: TRBV7-9
d_call: TRBD2
j_call: TRBJ2-3
clone_size: few
cdr3_nt: TGTGCCAGCAGCGCAGCGGGGGCGAGCACAGATACGCAGTATTTT
cdr3_aa: CASSAAGASTDTQYF

v_call: TRBV10-3
d_call: TRBD2
j_call: TRBJ2-1
clone_size: .
cdr3_nt: TGTGCCATCAGGGAGCGGGGGAGCTCCTACAATGAGCAGTTCTTC
cdr3_aa: CAIRERGSSYNEQFF

v_call: TRBV3-1/TRBV3-2
d_call: TRBD2
j_call: TRBJ2-3
clone_size: .
cdr3_nt: TGTGCCAGCAGCCAAGGAACCCCACTAGCGGGAGATACGCAGTATTTT
cdr3_aa: CASSQGTPLAGDTQYF

v_call: TRBV10-3
d_call: TRBD2
j_call: TRBJ2-3
clone_size: .
cdr3_nt: TGTGCCATCAGTGAAGGTAGCGGGAGTCCCACCACAGATACGCAGTATTTT
cdr3_aa: CAISEGSGSPTTDTQYF

v_call: TRBV9
d_call: .
j_call: TRBJ2-1
clone_size: .
cdr3_nt: TGTGCCAGCAGCGTAGAATTAGGGGAAAACAATGAGCAGTTCTTC
cdr3_aa: CASSVELGENNEQFF

v_call: TRBV6-4
d_call: TRBD2
j_call: TRBJ2-1
clone_size: .
cdr3_nt: TGTGCCAGCAGCCTCGGACTAGCGGGGTACAATGAGCAGTTCTTC
cdr3_aa: CASSLGLAGYNEQFF

v_call: TRBV28
d_call: .
j_call: TRBJ1-4
clone_size: few
cdr3_nt: TGTGCCAGCAGCGCCTACGGACAGAAAAATGAAAAACTGTTTTTT
cdr3_aa: CASSAYGQKNEKLFF

v_call: TRBV11-2
d_call: .
j_call: TRBJ2-7
clone_size: .
cdr3_nt: TGTGCCAGCAGCTTAGATCGCAGGGTCTGGGACGAGCAGTACTTC
cdr3_aa: CASSLDRRVWDEQYF

v_call: TRBV5-1
d_call: .
j_call: TRBJ2-7
clone_size: .
cdr3_nt: TGCGCCAGCAGCTTGATCACCTCTGCATCGGGTTCAGGGGACGAGCAGTACTTC
cdr3_aa: CASSLITSASGSGDEQYF

v_call: TRBV13
d_call: TRBD1
j_call: TRBJ2-7
clone_size: .
cdr3_nt: TGTGCCAGCAGCCATTCGACAGGGTGGGACGAGCAGTACTTC
cdr3_aa: CASSHSTGWDEQYF

v_call: TRBV3-1/TRBV3-2
d_call: .
j_call: TRBJ2-5
clone_size: .
cdr3_nt: TGTGCCAGCAGAAACAGGGCCGGCGGGGAGACCCAGTACTTC
cdr3_aa: CASRNRAGGETQYF

v_call: TRBV4-3
d_call: TRBD2
j_call: TRBJ2-7
clone_size: .
cdr3_nt: TGCGCCAGCAGCCATGGGGGAGGGAGCGAGCAGTACTTC
cdr3_aa: CASSHGGGSEQYF

v_call: TRBV29-1
d_call: TRBD1
j_call: TRBJ2-1
clone_size: .
cdr3_nt: TGCAGCGTTGTAGGGACAGGGCAGTTCTTC
cdr3_aa: CSVVGTGQFF

v_call: TRBV15
d_call: .
j_call: TRBJ1-1
clone_size: .
cdr3_nt: TGTGCCACCAGCAGAGGAATGGGGCACAACACTGAAGCTTTCTTT
cdr3_aa: CATSRGMGHNTEAFF

v_call: TRBV6-5
d_call: .
j_call: TRBJ1-2
clone_size: few
cdr3_nt: TGTGCCAGCACCCCGGGGTCCTTTGGCTACACCTTC
cdr3_aa: CASTPGSFGYTF

v_call: TRBV15
d_call: .
j_call: TRBJ1-2
clone_size: .
cdr3_nt: TGTGCCACCAGCAACGGAGAAAACTATGGCTACACCTTC
cdr3_aa: CATSNGENYGYTF

v_call: TRBV2
d_call: .
j_call: TRBJ2-5
clone_size: .
cdr3_nt: TGTGCCAGCAGTGATAGGGGGAGTAGGCCAGAGACCCAGTACTTC
cdr3_aa: CASSDRGSRPETQYF

v_call: TRBV6-2/TRBV6-3
d_call: .
j_call: TRBJ2-2
clone_size: .
cdr3_nt: TGTGCCAGCAGCCGCGACAGGAACACCGGGGAGCTGTTTTTT
cdr3_aa: CASSRDRNTGELFF

v_call: TRBV7-2
d_call: .
j_call: TRBJ2-7
clone_size: .
cdr3_nt: TGTGCCAGCAGTGAGTCTGGACACTATACCTACGAGCAGTACTTC
cdr3_aa: CASSESGHYTYEQYF

v_call: TRBV2
d_call: TRBD2
j_call: TRBJ2-2
clone_size: few
cdr3_nt: TGTGCCAGCACGGGGAGGGCGGCCACCGGGGAGCTGTTTTTT
cdr3_aa: CASTGRAATGELFF

v_call: TRBV11-2
d_call: .
j_call: TRBJ2-7
clone_size: .
cdr3_nt: TGTGCCAGCAGCCCCTGGGGACACTCCTACGAGCAGTACTTC
cdr3_aa: CASSPWGHSYEQYF

v_call: TRBV5-1
d_call: TRBD2
j_call: TRBJ2-1
clone_size: .
cdr3_nt: TGCGCCAGCAGCTTGGCTAGCGGGACCCCTTACAATGAGCAGTTCTTC
cdr3_aa: CASSLASGTPYNEQFF

v_call: TRBV2
d_call: .
j_call: TRBJ1-5
clone_size: .
cdr3_nt: TGTGCCAGCAGTGTCGGAGTTGGGCAGCCCCAGCATTTT
cdr3_aa: CASSVGVGQPQHF

v_call: TRBV5-4
d_call: TRBD1
j_call: TRBJ1-2
clone_size: .
cdr3_nt: TGTGCCAGCAGCTTTTCCGGGACAGCTCTCGGCTACACCTTC
cdr3_aa: CASSFSGTALGYTF

v_call: TRBV5-1
d_call: .
j_call: TRBJ1-5
clone_size: .
cdr3_nt: TGCGCCAGCAGTCGGTCGGGGGGCCGGGATCAGCCCCAGCATTTT
cdr3_aa: CASSRSGGRDQPQHF

v_call: TRBV3-1/TRBV3-2
d_call: .
j_call: TRBJ2-7
clone_size: .
cdr3_nt: TGTGCCAGCAGCCCCCAGGGGGTAGCGGCCGAGCAGTACTTC
cdr3_aa: CASSPQGVAAEQYF

v_call: TRBV19
d_call: .
j_call: TRBJ1-2
clone_size: once
cdr3_nt: TGTGCCAGTAAAGGGTCGGGGGACTATGGCTACACCTTC
cdr3_aa: CASKGSGDYGYTF

v_call: TRBV9
d_call: .
j_call: TRBJ1-5
clone_size: .
cdr3_nt: TGTGCCAGCAGCGTAGGTAGTCAGCCCCAGCATTTT
cdr3_aa: CASSVGSQPQHF

v_call: TRBV5-5
d_call: .
j_call: TRBJ2-1
clone_size: .
cdr3_nt: TGTGCCAGCAGCTTGCGAGGGATCAACGATGAGCAGTTCTTC
cdr3_aa: CASSLRGINDEQFF

v_call: TRBV5-6
d_call: .
j_call: TRBJ2-1
clone_size: once
cdr3_nt: TGTGCCAGCAGCTTGAACGGCAATGAGCAGTTCTTC
cdr3_aa: CASSLNGNEQFF

v_call: TRBV14
d_call: TRBD1
j_call: TRBJ1-3
clone_size: .
cdr3_nt: TGTGCCAGCAGCCAAGATCGGACAGGGGGCTCTGGAAACACCATATATTTT
cdr3_aa: CASSQDRTGGSGNTIYF

v_call: TRBV29-1
d_call: TRBD1
j_call: TRBJ2-3
clone_size: .
cdr3_nt: TGCAGCGCCTTACAGGGGGCGACAAGCACAGATACGCAGTATTTT
cdr3_aa: CSALQGATSTDTQYF

v_call: TRBV7-9
d_call: .
j_call: TRBJ1-1
clone_size: .
cdr3_nt: TGTGCCAGCAGACCCACTGGGTCCGACCGGAGTACTGAAGCTTTCTTT
cdr3_aa: CASRPTGSDRSTEAFF

v_call: TRBV5-6
d_call: .
j_call: TRBJ2-7
clone_size: .
cdr3_nt: TGTGCCAGCAGGGGGGGTGGGCCGCCCCTCGAGCAGTACTTC
cdr3_aa: CASRGGGPPLEQYF